This passage covers 27 T cell receptor beta chains from one sample sequenced in a study of CD8 T cells in ankylosing spondylitis. Notes on the study in general: In ankylosing spondylitis blood, a motif of eight highly homologous TCR beta variants appeared characteristic.

No antigens are known for them. TCRdb reprocessed the 5' RACE reads via MiXCR and lists one record per CDR3 protein. The sample holds roughly 700,000 distinct CDR3 sequences, roughly 19% seen once. The sample was blood, either unsorted or a sorted T cell fraction (not recorded which). Receptors were obtained from a male donor with ankylosing spondylitis.

Of note for this clonotype: At one end the junction does not follow the germline gene, possibly because of a read error. As DNA, the CDR3 is TGTGCAAGCAATCGAGTAGGGACCTACAATGAGCAGTTCTTC. Amino acids: CASNRVGTYNEQFF. V and J are TRBV7-2 and TRBJ2-1; the D is unclear. The CDR3 extends over 14 amino acids. Germline assignment: CDR1 SGHTA and CDR2 FQGNSA.

This chain connects TRBV7-9 to TRBJ1-1; D is unresolved. The germline CDR1 and CDR2 sequences are SEHNR and FQNEAQ (reference sequence). Trimming pared 4 bases from V and 1 base from J, leaving 13 bases between. This CDR3 is 15 amino acids long. CDR3 sequence: CASSSTARANTEAFF. The CDR3 DNA follows: TGTGCCAGCAGCTCCACGGCGAGGGCGAACACTGAAGCTTTCTTT.

The rearrangement joins TRBV12-3 or TRBV12-4 to TRBJ2-7; 10 nucleotides agree with TRBD2. This CDR3 is 13 amino acids long. V lost 10 bases and J lost 2; bases outside the gene matches: 5. CDR3 in DNA: TGTGCCACCCGGACTAGCGGCGCCTACGAGCAGTACTTC. Encoded protein: CATRTSGAYEQYF.

This clonotype was observed a few times. This chain links TRBV20-1 with TRBJ1-2, with TRBD1 as a possible D gene (5 bases). This CDR3 region has 15 residues. The V end was cut by 4 bases, the J end by 4 bases, with 19 bases between. Germline loops: CDR1 DFQATT, CDR2 SNEGSKA (reference sequence). CDR3 nucleotides: TGCAGTGCTACCGAGACGATGACGGGGGGCTATGGCTACACCTTC. This translates into CSATETMTGGYGYTF.

The chain combines TRBV7-2 with TRBJ2-2; tentative D call: TRBD2 (7 bases). In germline, CDR1 is SGHTA, CDR2 FQGNSA. V lost 6 bases to trimming and J lost 7 bases, with 18 bases between them. The CDR3 has 15 residues. CDR3 sequence reads: CASSQMRGPGGELFF. CDR3 nucleotides: TGTGCCAGCAGTCAAATGCGGGGGCCGGGCGGGGAGCTGTTTTTT. Filled out from reference TRBV7-2 and TRBJ2-2, the complete variable domain reads GAGVSQSPSNKVTEKGKDVELRCDPISGHTALYWYRQSLGQGLEFLIYFQGNSAPDKSGLPSDRFSAERTGGSVSTLTIQRTQQEDSAVYLCASSQMRGPGGELFFGEGSRLTVL.

The rearrangement joins TRBV6-2 or TRBV6-3 to TRBJ2-2; TRBD1 matches 9 bases. CDR1 is MNHEY and CDR2 is SVGEGT in the germline V gene. Unmatched junction bases numbered 8, after V lost 10 bases and J lost 5 bases. The CDR3 totals 14 residues. This CDR3 is CATLGTGWTGELFF. The CDR3 bases are TGTGCCACCCTTGGGACAGGGTGGACCGGGGAGCTGTTTTTT.

In its sample, this clonotype was seen many times. CDR3 sequence reads: CASSPRTGGNTIYF. The CDR3 nucleotides are TGTGCCAGCAGTCCGAGGACAGGTGGAAACACCATATATTTT. This chain joins TRBV12-3 or TRBV12-4 and TRBJ1-3; 7 bases are a match to TRBD1. The CDR3 consists of 14 residues. Trimming removed 5 bases from V and 3 bases from J; junction bases left unmatched: 4.

This clonotype was seen only a few times. The rearrangement links TRBV20-1 to TRBJ2-2, with 10 nucleotides matching TRBD2. This CDR3 contains 15 residues. Germline V gives CDR1 DFQATT, CDR2 SNEGSKA (reference sequence). V lost 4 bases and J lost 8; bases outside the gene matches: 10. The CDR3 DNA sequence: TGCAGTGCTACCCGGCCAGCGGGAGGGTCGGGGGAGCTGTTTTTT. Translation gives CSATRPAGGSGELFF.

The chain combines TRBV12-3 or TRBV12-4 with TRBJ1-3, with 8 bases lining up with TRBD1. J gave up 12 bases and V 0 bases, and 10 bases lay outside the gene matches. The CDR3 is made up of 15 amino acids. The CDR3 DNA follows: TGTGCCAGCAGTTTAGCGCTAAGGGACAGGACACACATATATTTT. This gives the protein CASSLALRDRTHIYF.

This clonotype was seen only a few times. The V and J genes are TRBV24-1 and TRBJ2-3; TRBD1 might be the D (5 bases). Trimming left V 4 bases short and J 0 bases short, with 10 bases between. The CDR3 contains 15 residues. The V gene's germline CDR1 is KGHDR and CDR2 SFDVKD. The CDR3 DNA sequence: TGTGCCACCAGTGACCCACAGGCTAGCACAGATACGCAGTATTTT. Translated, it gives CATSDPQASTDTQYF.

The chain employs TRBV4-1 and TRBJ2-2; unclear D gene. Germline assignment: CDR1 MGHRA and CDR2 YSYEKL. There are 15 residues in the CDR3. Trimming removed 2 bases at V and 1 base at J, with 8 bases between. The CDR3 sequence is CASSQRAVNTGELFF. The DNA of the CDR3 is TGCGCCAGCAGCCAACGGGCAGTGAACACCGGGGAGCTGTTTTTT.

This clonotype came up a few times. The rearrangement uses TRBV6-5 and TRBJ2-3; tentative D call: TRBD2 (7 bases). The CDR3 consists of 16 residues. The germline CDR1 and CDR2 sequences are MNHEY and SVGAGI. V gave up 2 bases and J gave up 2 bases, with 14 bases separating them. CDR3 nucleotide sequence: TGTGCCAGCAGTTACGCGGTGGCGGGGGCCACAGATACGCAGTATTTT. This gives the protein CASSYAVAGATDTQYF.

This clonotype was counted at least ten times. V usage is TRBV12-3 or TRBV12-4 and J usage is TRBJ2-1; D may correspond to TRBD1 or TRBD2 (6 bases each). V was trimmed by 6 bases and J by 3 bases, leaving 18 bases between them. The CDR3 runs to 16 residues. Here the CDR3 reads CASSTPGAGDYNEQFF. The CDR3 coding sequence is TGTGCCAGCAGCACCCCGGGGGCAGGGGACTACAATGAGCAGTTCTTC.

This clonotype was detected a few times. V usage is TRBV7-8 and J usage is TRBJ2-7; no reliable D call. CDR1 is SGHVS and CDR2 is FQNEAQ in the germline V gene. Trimming shortened V by 5 bases and J by 4 bases, and 9 bases separated the two germline ends. CDR3 length: 12 residues. In DNA form, the CDR3 reads TGTGCCAGCAGCCTAGATAAGTACGAGCAGTACTTC. This sequence encodes CASSLDKYEQYF.

This clonotype was counted a few times. V is TRBV6-5 and J is TRBJ2-3; D not certain. The germline CDR1 and CDR2 sequences are MNHEY and SVGAGI. This CDR3 is built from 18 residues. V was cut by 4 bases and J by 1 base, with 21 bases left in between. CDR3 sequence (DNA): TGTGCCAGCAGTTCAACTCCCATCCTAGACTCGCGCACAGATACGCAGTATTTT. Translated: CASSSTPILDSRTDTQYF.

The DNA of the CDR3 is TGTGCCAGCAGCCTGGTGGGCGGACCTTACTCCTACAATGAGCAGTTCTTC. This codes for CASSLVGGPYSYNEQFF. This chain connects TRBV5-6 to TRBJ2-1; D gene uncertain. The CDR3 is 17 residues long. Trimming removed 4 bases at V and 0 bases at J, with 17 bases between. Germline-derived CDR1 and CDR2 are SGHDT and YYEEEE.

This clonotype was observed a few times. The chain is built from TRBV7-2 and TRBJ1-4; D possibly corresponds to TRBD1 (5 bases). The CDR3 contains 16 residues. Trimming took 4 bases from V and 1 from J, leaving 13 bases between them. Looked up from germline, CDR1 is SGHTA and CDR2 is FQGNSA. The CDR3 sequence is CASSSGAYVTNEKLFF. The CDR3 bases are TGTGCCAGCAGCTCCGGGGCGTACGTAACTAATGAAAAACTGTTTTTT. Variable domain in full (rest from reference TRBV7-2 and TRBJ1-4): GAGVSQSPSNKVTEKGKDVELRCDPISGHTALYWYRQSLGQGLEFLIYFQGNSAPDKSGLPSDRFSAERTGGSVSTLTIQRTQQEDSAVYLCASSSGAYVTNEKLFFGSGTQLSVL.

This clonotype appeared a few times. V is TRBV3-1 and J is TRBJ2-7; D gene uncertain. Trimming left V 1 base short and J 3 bases short, with 13 bases between. This CDR3 has 15 amino acids. CDR1 and CDR2 from the germline V gene are LGHDT and YNNKEL (reference sequence). In DNA, the CDR3 is TGTGCCAGCAGCCAAGGCCGGGTTTTTAGCTACGAGCAGTACTTC. Protein sequence: CASSQGRVFSYEQYF.

This chain connects TRBV3-1 to TRBJ2-7; D possibly uses TRBD1 or TRBD2 (5 bases each). Germline V gene lookup returns CDR1 LGHDT and CDR2 YNNKEL (reference sequence). The CDR3 totals 16 residues. Trimming took 4 bases from V and 3 from J, leaving 19 bases between them. The CDR3 DNA reads as TGTGCCAGCAGCCCGGTATGGGGGAAATTTGTCTACGAGCAGTACTTC. Protein sequence: CASSPVWGKFVYEQYF.

This rearrangement joins TRBV28 to TRBJ2-7, with D tentatively TRBD1 (7 bases). Looked up from germline, CDR1 is MDHEN and CDR2 is SYDVKM. The CDR3 has 15 amino acids. V dropped 4 bases and J dropped 5 bases, with 18 bases sitting between them. In DNA form, the CDR3 reads TGTGCCAGCAGTTCCCCTCAGGGGGGCATGGACGAGCAGTACTTC. This sequence encodes CASSSPQGGMDEQYF.

This clonotype occurred a few times. The chain combines TRBV27 with TRBJ2-1; D gene ambiguous. CDR1 MNHEY and CDR2 SMNVEV come from the germline V gene (reference sequence). The CDR3 totals 15 residues. The V end lost 3 bases, the J end lost 1 base, and 10 bases lay between the germline ends. CDR3 DNA: TGTGCCAGCAGTTTGAAAATATTATCCTACAATGAGCAGTTCTTC. It specifies CASSLKILSYNEQFF.

This sequence joins TRBV3-1 and TRBJ2-1; 11 bases match TRBD2. Unmatched junction bases numbered 16, after V lost 5 bases and J lost 7 bases. Germline V lookup: CDR1 LGHDT, CDR2 YNNKEL (reference sequence). The CDR3 is 18 residues long. The CDR3 spells CASSKQVASGGRLNEQFF. The CDR3 coding sequence is TGTGCCAGCAGCAAGCAAGTGGCTAGCGGGGGGAGGTTGAATGAGCAGTTCTTC.

The chain combines TRBV12-3 or TRBV12-4 with TRBJ1-2; 7 bases line up with TRBD1. V lost 3 bases and J lost 6; bases outside the gene matches: 1. The CDR3 length is 12 residues. The CDR3 spells CASSFGTDGYTF. The CDR3 region has the DNA TGTGCCAGCAGTTTCGGGACAGATGGCTACACCTTC.

The chain employs TRBV15 and TRBJ1-1, with D unresolved. V lost 0 bases and J lost 1, with 12 bases in between. This CDR3 has 16 amino acids. CDR1 is LNHNV, CDR2 YYDKDF, per germline (reference sequence). DNA of the CDR3: TGTGCCACCAGCAGAGAAAGAAAGGACTCGAACACTGAAGCTTTCTTT. This gives the protein CATSRERKDSNTEAFF.

This clonotype was detected a few times. The rearrangement links TRBV12-3 or TRBV12-4 to TRBJ2-2, with D possibly being TRBD1 (6 bases). There are 13 residues in the CDR3. Trimming cost V 5 bases and J 6 bases, with 10 bases left between them. CDR3 bases: TGTGCCAGCAGTAAGACAGGTCCCGGGGAGCTGTTTTTT. As protein: CASSKTGPGELFF.

J is TRBJ1-2 and V is TRBV20-1, with 9 bases fitting TRBD1. Germline lookup yields CDR1 DFQATT and CDR2 SNEGSKA (reference sequence). Losses at the gene ends were 5 bases for V and 4 bases for J; bases not matched to a gene: 5. CDR3 size: 13 residues. CDR3 sequence (DNA): TGCAGTGCTTCACAGGGGGCGGGCTATGGCTACACCTTC. Protein product: CSASQGAGYGYTF.

The V and J genes are TRBV29-1 and TRBJ1-2; 7 nucleotides agree with TRBD1. The germline gives CDR1 SQVTM, CDR2 ANQGSEA. V lost 3 bases, J lost 1 base, and 5 bases stayed unmatched. This CDR3 spans 14 amino acids. This CDR3 is CSVDETGNNYGYTF. In DNA, the CDR3 is TGCAGCGTTGATGAGACAGGGAATAACTATGGCTACACCTTC.